This T cell receptor (beta chain) was captured in a study of graft-versus-host responses after intestinal transplantation. Study information: Every recipient had anti-thymocyte globulin induction and approximately 3 years of tacrolimus plus steroids.

The CDR3 spans 13 residues. Looked up from germline, CDR1 is PRHDT and CDR2 is FYEKMQ (reference sequence). V gave up 3 bases and J gave up 7 bases; unmatched junction bases: 0. Concerning this clone itself: What it binds is unknown.

Sequencing was performed with immunoSEQ multiplex PCR; in TCRdb, only in-frame clones are kept and a portion is missing. The sample contains fewer than 9,500 clones, 85% to 95% of which appear only once. General study findings and limits: GvH clones appeared in recipient marrow, some first in ileum or blood.

The starting material was PBMCs, obtained approximately 30 days after intestinal transplant. The V and J genes are TRBV13 and TRBJ2-2; TRBD1 matches 9 bases. The clonotype originates from a human patient who received an intestinal transplant, so some T cells may come from the graft donor. CDR3 bases: TGTGCCAGCAGCTTGACAGGGGGCGGGGAGCTGTTTTTT. Translating gives CASSLTGGGELFF.